This TCR beta chain was observed in a study of identical twins. Study observations and caveats: Alpha sequences that were out-of-frame and twin-shared showed an excess of low generation probability.

Germline V gene data show CDR1 as GTSNPN and CDR2 as SVGIG (reference sequence). This CDR3 has 14 amino acids. V lost 2 bases, J lost 9 bases, and 8 bases stayed unmatched. TCRdb re-called the 5' RACE reads through MiXCR, storing one row per CDR3 protein. The sample consists of some 760,000 distinct CDR3 sequences, 15% to 20% of them appearing once. Points on this clonotype: Its antigen is currently unknown.

These data were also reused for a study on T cells expressing NK-cell markers. This second study says: Repertoires of TCR beta were obtained from T cells sorted as CD3+CD56+NKG2C+, CD3+CD56+NKG2C- and CD3+CD56-NKG2C+. Within the sequenced cohort of eight donors, seven exhibited HCMV seropositivity and one was seronegative. Of CD8+ T cells, about 1.0-8% belonged to dominant NKG2C+ clonotypes in five to seven donors.

The sample consisted of PBMCs. The chain has TRBV30 and TRBJ2-1; 9 nucleotides align to TRBD2. The TCR originated in a woman younger than 30 in good health. CDR3 in DNA: TGTGCCTGGAGTCGACTAGCGGAGGGGGGTGAGCAGTTCTTC. Translating gives CAWSRLAEGGEQFF.